This T cell receptor beta chain was captured by sequencing in a study of monozygotic twins with inflammatory bowel disease. Regarding the study as a whole: Sharing of clonotypes with others was lower in IBD patients than in healthy twins, and this was especially so with disease activity. Among the T cells, different subtypes could not be distinguished.

Regarding this clonotype: Its matching antigen is unknown.

Germline CDR1 and CDR2: MNHEY and SVGAGI. The CDR3 runs to 13 residues. From the 5' RACE reads, TCRdb lists one entry per CDR3 protein and no DNA. The listing records roughly 320,000 distinct CDR3 sequences. The sample taken for sequencing was blood. This TCR was sampled from a human donor with ulcerative colitis or Crohn's disease, or a healthy co-twin of an affected twin (not recorded which). The chain joins TRBV6-5 to TRBJ2-1. The CDR3 region is CASSYDSYNEQFF.